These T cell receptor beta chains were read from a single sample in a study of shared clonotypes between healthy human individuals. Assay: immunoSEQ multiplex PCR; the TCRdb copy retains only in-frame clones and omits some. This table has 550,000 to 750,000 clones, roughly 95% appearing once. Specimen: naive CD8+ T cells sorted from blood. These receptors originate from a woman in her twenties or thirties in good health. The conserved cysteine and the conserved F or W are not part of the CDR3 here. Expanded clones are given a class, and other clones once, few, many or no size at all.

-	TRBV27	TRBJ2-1	ASSLGTGGNEQF
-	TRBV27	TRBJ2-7	ASIGLAEGGYEQY
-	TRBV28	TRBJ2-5	ASRHRLAVGKTQY
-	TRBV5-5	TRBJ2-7	ASSFEAFTYEQY
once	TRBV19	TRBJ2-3	ASISGRTDTQY
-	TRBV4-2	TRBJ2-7	ASSQGSGPSYEQY
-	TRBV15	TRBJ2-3	ATSYTGSRQY
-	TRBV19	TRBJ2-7	ASRAGGFSYEQY
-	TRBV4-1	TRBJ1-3	ASSQDDHSSGNTIY
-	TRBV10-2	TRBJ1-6	ASSEWVDRTNSPLH
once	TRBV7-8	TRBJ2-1	ASSLPTTRAYNEQF